This T cell receptor beta chain was profiled in a study of cytomegalovirus exposure and HLA in healthy donors. Separation from the roughly 670-subject first cohort characterized the roughly 110-subject validation cohort, to which the donors belonged. Points on this clone: What it binds is not known.

The study's findings and limits: The study recorded about 160 TCR beta chains that were cytomegalovirus-associated.

Method: immunoSEQ multiplex PCR; TCRdb's copy keeps in-frame clones and lacks some. The table lists 52,000 or so clones, 89% of them singletons. The CDR3 contains 15 residues. Germline-derived CDR1 and CDR2 are LGHNA and YNFKEQ. Trimming took 0 bases from V and 4 from J, leaving 10 bases between them. This chain joins TRBV4-2 and TRBJ1-3; maybe TRBD1 (6 bases). This TCR was sampled from a woman aged 18 to 35 in good health and CMV-seronegative. The sample comprised PBMCs. CDR3 amino acids: CASSQDVGQGNTIYF. The CDR3 bases are TGTGCCAGCAGCCAAGATGTAGGACAGGGAAACACCATATATTTT.